This T cell receptor (beta chain) is from a study of PD-1 blockade in classical Hodgkin lymphoma. Study-wide points: Newly diagnosed patients were reported to start with lower TCR diversity than healthy donors. There remain no defined causes for the repertoire differences, which possibly reflect disease activity or prior therapy.

Time point noted: newly diagnosed, previously untreated cHL patient sample. Magnetic negative selection served to purify CD4+ T cells out of PBMCs that had been thawed. It was PBMCs in newly diagnosed, untreated classical Hodgkin lymphoma that served as comparison. Germline-derived CDR1 and CDR2 are MNHNS and SASEGT. V lost 5 bases to trimming and J lost 4 bases, with 8 bases between them. The CDR3 length is 12 residues. This clone was seen only a few times. Its antigen is as yet unknown. Libraries were prepared by immunoSEQ multiplex PCR; TCRdb keeps only in-frame clonotypes and omits some of them. The sample records more than 15,000 clones, roughly four fifths being singletons.

The clonotype comes from a human donor with classical Hodgkin lymphoma. The chain links TRBV6-1 to TRBJ1-1, with unresolved D. The specimen sequenced was CD4+ T cells from blood. The CDR3 bases are TGTGCCAGCAGTCAGGTGGGCACTGAAGCTTTCTTT. This translates into CASSQVGTEAFF.